This T cell receptor (beta chain) was sequenced in a study of T cell repertoires in cytomegalovirus infection. TCRdb passed the reads through MiXCR, listing each CDR3 protein once. The sample includes over 200,000 distinct CDR3 sequences, approximately 15% of them seen just once. Germline V gene sequence: CDR1 SQVTM, CDR2 ANQGSEA. V lost 5 bases and J 8 bases, leaving 19 bases between the germline ends. There are 13 residues in the CDR3. This clonotype was seen more than once but under ten times. The chain is built from TRBV29-1 and TRBJ2-7, with D maybe TRBD1 (6 bases). This receptor was obtained from a human donor in good health (CMV status not recorded). Some clones in this sample may be carry-over from other donors' samples. The sequencing input was PBMCs. The CDR3 DNA is TGCAGCGTTTCTGGCAGGGGAACTTTTCAGCAGTACTTC. It translates to CSVSGRGTFQQYF.